These 24 T cell receptor beta chains originate from one sample sequenced in a study of blood T cell repertoires in COVID-19. Measured with immunoSEQ multiplex PCR; TCRdb has only the in-frame clones, and not every one. Of about 300,000 clones in the sample, over 75% were seen once. Material: PBMCs or T cells enriched from blood (not recorded which). All receptors come from a young man who had recovered from COVID-19.

This chain uses TRBV27 with TRBJ1-6; 7 bases align to TRBD1. Germline V gene lookup returns CDR1 MNHEY and CDR2 SMNVEV (reference sequence). The CDR3 is made up of 14 amino acids. V shed 6 bases and J 7 bases; nucleotides not matched to a gene: 6. The CDR3 DNA follows: TGTGCCAGCAGCTCACAGGGGAGGAATTCACCCCTCCACTTT. Its translation is CASSSQGRNSPLHF.

V and J are TRBV19 and TRBJ1-1; 7 bases match TRBD1. The germline V gene has CDR1 LNHDA and CDR2 SQIVND (reference sequence). V lost 0 bases and J lost 0; bases outside the gene matches: 16. This CDR3 has 20 amino acids. The CDR3 protein is CASSIDTLPGQLSLNTEAFF. CDR3 DNA: TGTGCCAGTAGTATAGATACCCTCCCGGGACAGCTTTCACTGAACACTGAAGCTTTCTTT.

This chain uses TRBV7-9 with TRBJ1-5, with 8 bases lining up with TRBD1. The CDR3 has 13 residues. V shed 8 bases and J 6 bases; nucleotides not matched to a gene: 6. CDR1 SEHNR and CDR2 FQNEAQ come from the germline V gene (reference sequence). The CDR3 loop reads CASGQGPFQPQHF. As DNA, the CDR3 is TGTGCCAGCGGACAGGGTCCCTTTCAGCCCCAGCATTTT.

The V call is TRBV15, the J call TRBJ1-1; TRBD1 matches at 7 bases. Trimming cost V 1 base and J 0 bases; bases outside gene matches: 5. Germline V gene sequence: CDR1 LNHNV, CDR2 YYDKDF (reference sequence). The CDR3 contains 16 residues. Here the CDR3 reads CATSRGRDSMNTEAFF. CDR3 coding DNA: TGTGCCACCAGCAGAGGCCGGGACAGCATGAACACTGAAGCTTTCTTT.

The chain has TRBV6-5 and TRBJ1-2; TRBD1 is a possible D gene (6 bases). The germline V gene has CDR1 MNHEY and CDR2 SVGAGI. V lost 4 bases, J lost 5 bases, and 8 bases lay in between. The CDR3 is 12 amino acids. The CDR3 is CASSSGAYGYTF. CDR3 nucleotides: TGTGCCAGCAGTTCAGGGGCGTATGGCTACACCTTC.

In DNA, the CDR3 is TGTGCCAGCAGCTATTCACAGGGGGCGTACGAGCAGTACTTC. Encoded protein: CASSYSQGAYEQYF. V gene TRBV11-1 combines with J gene TRBJ2-7; 9 nucleotides match TRBD1. Germline V CDR1 and CDR2: SGHAT, FQDESV (reference sequence). The CDR3 totals 14 residues. V dropped 4 bases and J dropped 4; count of bases not matched to a gene: 5.

The chain has TRBV11-3 and TRBJ2-3; 10 bases are a match to TRBD2. Germline V gene sequence: CDR1 SGHNT, CDR2 YENEEA. The CDR3 has 18 residues. Trimming at V came to 1 base and at J to 1 base, leaving 8 bases not matched to a gene. The CDR3 reads CASSLVLRLAGGTDTQYF. The DNA for the CDR3 is TGTGCCAGCAGCTTAGTATTACGGCTAGCGGGAGGCACAGATACGCAGTATTTT.

The chain combines TRBV6-5 with TRBJ2-7, with a possible D match to TRBD1 (6 bases). CDR1 MNHEY and CDR2 SVGAGI come from the germline V gene. The CDR3 has 13 amino acids. With 6 bases removed from V and 5 bases from J, the gap between germline ends came to 14 bases. CDR3 in amino acids: CASRQTQGHEQYF. CDR3 DNA sequence: TGTGCCAGCAGGCAAACACAGGGACACGAGCAGTACTTC.

The chain has TRBV5-1 and TRBJ1-6; TRBD1 matches at 8 bases. Germline V lookup: CDR1 SGHRS, CDR2 YFSETQ. CDR3 length: 12 amino acids. V lost 5 bases to trimming and J lost 14 bases; unmatched junction nucleotides: 6. CDR3 nucleotides: TGCGCCAGCAGTCTACAGGGGGAGTCCCTCCACTTT. Its translation: CASSLQGESLHF.

This clone was counted a single time. This chain links TRBV21-1 with TRBJ1-3; the table assigns TRBD1, which was not confirmed against the DNA. TRBV21-1 has pseudogene status. This CDR3 is 17 amino acids long. In nucleotides, the CDR3 is TGTGCCAGCAGCCTACGGACAGGGGAAAGCTCTGGAAACACCATATATTTT. Amino acids: CASSLRTGESSGNTIYF.

This clone was observed once. The genes are TRBV5-1 and TRBJ2-3, with D perhaps matching TRBD2 (5 bases). The CDR3 covers 14 residues. Trimming left V 0 bases short and J 4 bases short, with 9 bases between. CDR1 and CDR2 (germline): SGHRS, YFSETQ. The CDR3 reads CASSLAEGSDTQYF. The CDR3 region has the DNA TGCGCCAGCAGCTTGGCTGAGGGCTCAGATACGCAGTATTTT.

The chain joins TRBV7-9 to TRBJ2-3; 9 nucleotides align to TRBD1. This CDR3 spans 15 amino acids. Losses at the gene ends were 0 bases for V and 14 bases for J; bases not matched to a gene: 12. Germline lookup yields CDR1 SEHNR and CDR2 FQNEAQ (reference sequence). The CDR3 is CASSLAGYRDREPYF. CDR3 in DNA: TGTGCCAGCAGCTTAGCGGGCTACCGGGACAGGGAACCGTATTTT. Combining the CDR3 with reference TRBV7-9 and TRBJ2-3 gives the whole variable domain DTGVSQNPRHKITKRGQNVTFRCDPISEHNRLYWYRQTLGQGPEFLTYFQNEAQLEKSRLLSDRFSAERPKGSFSTLEIQRTEQGDSAMYLCASSLAGYRDREPYFGPGTRLTVL.

The chain uses TRBV19 and TRBJ1-1; D is uncertain. CDR1 and CDR2 (germline): LNHDA, SQIVND (reference sequence). The CDR3 contains 11 residues. The V end was cut by 7 bases, the J end by 3 bases, with 6 bases between. The CDR3: CASNRDTEAFF. The CDR3, as DNA: TGTGCCAGTAATCGTGACACTGAAGCTTTCTTT.

The chain uses TRBV11-2 and TRBJ2-3, with 9 bases lining up with TRBD2. J was trimmed by 2 bases and V by 7 bases; bases with no gene match: 10. CDR1 and CDR2 (germline): SGHAT, FQNNGV. This CDR3 spans 16 amino acids. The CDR3 sequence is CASISGRGSITDTQYF. CDR3 nucleotides: TGTGCCAGCATTAGCGGGAGAGGTTCGATCACAGATACGCAGTATTTT.

The genes are TRBV4-2 and TRBJ2-7; TRBD2 matches 9 bases. V lost 3 bases and J lost 4; bases outside the gene matches: 7. The CDR3 loop spans 15 amino acids. Germline V CDR1 and CDR2: LGHNA, YNFKEQ. CDR3 nucleotides: TGTGCCAGCAGCCAGGCGACTAGCGGAGAGTACGAGCAGTACTTC. This translates into CASSQATSGEYEQYF.

The chain recombines TRBV5-5 with TRBJ1-1; D is uncertain. V lost 0 bases, J lost 5 bases, and 17 bases lay in between. Germline CDR1 and CDR2: SGHKS and YYEKEE (reference sequence). The CDR3 runs to 16 residues. Here the CDR3 reads CASSLAYGVVRTEAFF. The CDR3 DNA is TGTGCCAGCAGCTTGGCCTACGGGGTGGTAAGAACTGAAGCTTTCTTT.

Only one count was recorded for this clone. This chain joins TRBV29-1 and TRBJ2-2, with 7 positions matching TRBD1. V was pared by 7 bases and J by 4 bases, with 12 bases of the junction left unmatched. Germline assignment: CDR1 SQVTM and CDR2 ANQGSEA. The length of the CDR3 is 15 residues. The CDR3 nucleotides are TGCAGCGCCGGGGACAGTTTTTTAGTCACCGGGGAGCTGTTTTTT. It yields the protein CSAGDSFLVTGELFF.

The chain combines TRBV18 with TRBJ2-7; D is possibly TRBD2 (6 bases). The V and J ends lost 4 bases and 5 bases respectively, with 21 bases between them. Germline V CDR1 and CDR2: KGHSH, LQKENI. The CDR3 length is 16 residues. The CDR3 loop reads CASSRRGPPILDEQYF. For the CDR3, the DNA is TGTGCCAGCTCACGGAGGGGACCGCCTATTTTGGACGAGCAGTACTTC.

In DNA form, the CDR3 reads TGTGCCAGCAGCTTCGGACAGGGAGCTAACTACGAGCAGTACTTC. Translating it yields CASSFGQGANYEQYF. The chain couples TRBV11-1 to TRBJ2-7, with 8 bases lining up with TRBD1. The CDR3 has 15 amino acids. The germline gives CDR1 SGHAT, CDR2 FQDESV (reference sequence). The trim removed 3 bases at V and 3 bases at J, leaving 7 bases unmatched.

This clone has more than one count but fewer than ten. The chain combines TRBV6-5 with TRBJ2-7; the match to TRBD1 covers 9 bases. Germline V CDR1 and CDR2: MNHEY, SVGAGI. The length of the CDR3 is 13 residues. Trimming removed 6 bases from V and 3 bases from J; junction bases left unmatched: 3. The CDR3 is CASSKGQGYEQYF. The CDR3 DNA reads as TGTGCCAGCAGCAAGGGACAGGGCTACGAGCAGTACTTC.

This chain connects TRBV29-1 to TRBJ1-1; 8 bases line up with TRBD1. With 2 bases clipped from V and 6 bases from J, the junction kept 2 bases outside the gene matches. The CDR3 sequence is 12 residues long. CDR1 and CDR2 (germline): SQVTM, ANQGSEA. The CDR3 coding sequence is TGCAGCGTTGAACAGGGGGCCCCTGAAGCTTTCTTT. It specifies CSVEQGAPEAFF.

The chain has TRBV6-1 and TRBJ2-7; tentatively, D is TRBD1 (6 bases). Trimming removed 0 bases at V and 6 bases at J, with 9 bases between. Germline V gene data show CDR1 as MNHNS and CDR2 as SASEGT. This CDR3 is built from 13 residues. DNA for the CDR3: TGTGCCAGCAGTGAAGCAACAGGGCGCGAGCAGTACTTC. The encoded protein is CASSEATGREQYF.

The CDR3 coding sequence is TGCGCCAGCACCCCTAGCGGGGGGGTTTCCTACGAGCAGTACTTC. Its protein product is CASTPSGGVSYEQYF. This chain uses TRBV4-1 with TRBJ2-7; 12 bases are shared with TRBD2. Looked up from germline, CDR1 is MGHRA and CDR2 is YSYEKL. The CDR3 extends over 15 amino acids. J was trimmed by 1 base and V by 7 bases; bases with no gene match: 5.

The chain combines TRBV5-1 with TRBJ1-5, with TRBD1 matching 8 bases. Germline V gene data show CDR1 as SGHRS and CDR2 as YFSETQ. CDR3 size: 17 residues. V was pared by 0 bases and J by 0 bases, with 5 bases of the junction left unmatched. In DNA, the CDR3 is TGCGCCAGCAGCTTGGGACAGGGGCCCTATAGCAATCAGCCCCAGCATTTT. It is translated as CASSLGQGPYSNQPQHF. The whole variable domain, remainder taken from reference TRBV5-1 and TRBJ1-5, is KAGVTQTPRYLIKTRGQQVTLSCSPISGHRSVSWYQQTPGQGLQFLFEYFSETQRNKGNFPGRFSGRQFSNSRSEMNVSTLELGDSALYLCASSLGQGPYSNQPQHFGDGTRLSIL.